Listed below are T cell receptor beta chains from one sample, sequenced in a study of cytomegalovirus exposure and HLA in healthy donors. Some clones are missing from TCRdb's copy, which holds only in-frame ones; the method was immunoSEQ multiplex PCR. The sample consists of 150,000 to 180,000 clones, approximately 80% of them appearing once. Sequenced input: PBMCs. All receptors derive from a man aged 25 to 40 in good health and CMV-seropositive. The CDR3 runs from the conserved cysteine through the conserved F or W. Fields, in order: D gene, clone size, V gene, CDR3 length, J gene, CDR3 protein, CDR3 DNA. The D gene is left open where the match is weak. The size of a clone is reported for some rows only, either as once, few or many, or as a class for expanded clones.

NA,NA,TRBV2,12,TRBJ2-5,CASSPGEETQYF,TGTGCCAGCAGTCCGGGGGAAGAGACCCAGTACTTC
NA,NA,TRBV28,13,TRBJ1-5,CASRGQNNQPQHF,TGTGCCAGCAGAGGACAGAACAATCAGCCCCAGCATTTT
NA,few,TRBV2,15,TRBJ1-5,CASSEESGPNQPQHF,TGTGCCAGCAGTGAAGAATCCGGTCCAAATCAGCCCCAGCATTTT
TRBD1,NA,TRBV5-1,15,TRBJ1-1,CASRRGTGGETEAFF,TGCGCCAGCAGACGAGGAACAGGGGGGGAAACTGAAGCTTTCTTT
TRBD2,NA,TRBV6-6,14,TRBJ2-1,CASSETSAYNEQFF,TGTGCCAGCAGCGAGACTAGCGCGTACAATGAGCAGTTCTTC
TRBD1,NA,TRBV28,15,TRBJ2-5,CASSLDRGVQETQYF,TGTGCCAGCAGTCTCGACAGGGGGGTTCAAGAGACCCAGTACTTC
TRBD1,NA,TRBV5-6,14,TRBJ2-5,CASSFRTGQETQYF,TGTGCCAGCAGCTTCAGGACAGGCCAAGAGACCCAGTACTTC
NA,NA,TRBV5-1,13,TRBJ2-1,CASSFEGMREQFF,TGCGCCAGCAGCTTTGAAGGTATGCGGGAGCAGTTCTTC
TRBD2,NA,TRBV10-3,16,TRBJ2-2,CAISLGLATNTGELFF,TGTGCCATCAGCCTCGGACTAGCGACGAACACCGGGGAGCTGTTTTTT
NA,NA,TRBV9,16,TRBJ2-5,CASSVDLGGSQETQYF,TGTGCCAGCAGCGTAGATTTAGGAGGGAGTCAAGAGACCCAGTACTTC